The rows below give T cell receptor beta chains drawn from one sample of a study of blood T cell repertoires in COVID-19. The method was immunoSEQ multiplex PCR; TCRdb's version includes in-frame clones alone and lacks a portion of them. The sample has some 150,000 clones; 84% are singletons. The sequenced material came from peripheral blood. These receptors were taken from a human donor in a cohort sampled during active COVID-19. Both conserved end residues are trimmed from each CDR3. A D gene is named only where the DNA matches it firmly.

v_call	d_call	j_call	cdr3_aa
TRBV5-4	TRBD1	TRBJ1-2	ASSLPRQGASGYT
TRBV6-5	NA	TRBJ2-7	ASRISVAYEQY
TRBV2	NA	TRBJ1-2	ASEEPRDTSNYGYT
TRBV6-5	TRBD1	TRBJ1-2	ASSYWGGQGIRGYT
TRBV7-2	NA	TRBJ1-1	ASSLGGGSSAF
TRBV6-5	NA	TRBJ1-1	ASRKKGVYTEAF
TRBV2	TRBD1	TRBJ1-1	ASSPDRSNTEAF
TRBV29-1	TRBD1	TRBJ2-3	SVERTGMDTQY
TRBV5-8	TRBD1	TRBJ2-7	ASSRTFTDRGYEQY
TRBV27	NA	TRBJ1-2	ASSWGLSYGYT
TRBV5-1	TRBD1	TRBJ2-3	ASSFGQGGGPDTQY
TRBV28	NA	TRBJ1-5	ASLEHSNQPQH
TRBV6-1	NA	TRBJ2-7	ASSEAGDTDKPY
TRBV29-1	TRBD1	TRBJ2-7	SVDWTGGHEQY
TRBV2	TRBD1	TRBJ1-5	ASSGGTGGWKPQH
TRBV28	NA	TRBJ1-2	ASSQDRAFNNYGYT
TRBV6-5	TRBD1	TRBJ1-2	ASRYRGGDYGYT
TRBV19	NA	TRBJ1-4	ASSIEGLATNEKLF
TRBV6-5	NA	TRBJ2-5	ASRRAGAREETQY
TRBV5-8	NA	TRBJ1-1	ASSPPLEGMNTEAF
TRBV14	NA	TRBJ2-6	ASSRSSGANVLT
TRBV18	NA	TRBJ2-5	ASSRSHPRLQETQY
TRBV19	NA	TRBJ1-2	ASRSEGGGYT
TRBV30	NA	TRBJ1-3	AWSATRHSGNTIY
TRBV7-2	TRBD1	TRBJ1-2	ASSLAGTVEPINYGYT
TRBV5-1	NA	TRBJ2-2	ASSLEPRAIGELF
TRBV6-5	NA	TRBJ1-5	ASSSKTGVNQPQH
TRBV28	NA	TRBJ1-1	ASSGGKGKNTEAF
TRBV29-1	NA	TRBJ2-7	SVEVGGRYEQY
TRBV5-1	TRBD2	TRBJ2-3	ASSRVSGGTSTDTQY
TRBV6-2/TRBV6-3	NA	TRBJ1-6	ASSFGGRTLH
TRBV4-1	NA	TRBJ1-3	ASSPPGRADSGNTIY
TRBV7-2	TRBD2	TRBJ2-1	ASSLARLAVSSYNEQF
TRBV4-2	NA	TRBJ1-2	ASSQDKAAGGYGYT
TRBV3-1/TRBV3-2	TRBD2	TRBJ2-3	ASSWTSSDTQY
TRBV11-2	NA	TRBJ2-3	ASSSSTDTQY
TRBV2	NA	TRBJ2-3	ASREVADTQY
TRBV13	TRBD1	TRBJ1-4	ASSLGLGVGQVNEKLF
TRBV10-3	NA	TRBJ2-7	AIRLSGEQY
TRBV5-1	NA	TRBJ2-2	ASSLGPAGRSGELF
TRBV4-1	TRBD2	TRBJ2-5	ASSQDRRGGTQY
TRBV2	NA	TRBJ1-4	ASSLQGGDEKLF
TRBV11-3	NA	TRBJ2-7	ASSFGQSGEQY
TRBV11-2	TRBD1	TRBJ1-2	ASSFWGQGDYGYT
TRBV6-5	TRBD1	TRBJ1-2	ASRTGTDGYT